The present entry profiles one TCR beta chain with its context. This sample is part of a study of blood T cell repertoires in COVID-19. Study as a whole: Samples representing acute and convalescent COVID-19 were sourced from the United States, Italy and Spain. PBMCs, B-cell-depleted T cells, or T cells provided the cDNA or gDNA that made up the material.

Authors' analysis steps: Reference gene primers were amplified, and this amplification served to estimate nucleated cell counts. The data were produced by immunoSEQ multiplex PCR, yet TCRdb's version contains in-frame clones alone and is incomplete. V and J calls and clone size are copied from that table; D and trimming were computed from the DNA. The sample shows approximately 91,000 clones, 60% to 85% of them seen only once. The source of this sequence is a woman of 80 years or more with acute or convalescent COVID-19. The sample comprised peripheral blood.

The CDR3 reads CASSPGSLGEKLFF. The DNA for the CDR3 is TGCGCCAGCAGCCCGGGGTCCCTTGGTGAAAAACTGTTTTTT. The chain recombines TRBV5-1 with TRBJ1-4; no clear D gene. Germline-derived CDR1 and CDR2 are SGHRS and YFSETQ. V lost 4 bases and J 7 bases, leaving 14 bases between the germline ends. The CDR3 is made up of 14 amino acids.